What follows are 25 T cell receptor beta chains derived from one specimen sequenced in a study of T cell changes during pregnancy in multiple sclerosis. Here immunoSEQ multiplex PCR was the method, and the copy in TCRdb shows in-frame clones only, minus some. The sample lists about 50,000 clones, over 90% occurring once. The sequencing used CD4+ T cells from peripheral blood mononuclear cells, collected after pregnancy. The source of these receptors is a female donor in good health, enrolled as a control in a pregnancy study.

The chain couples TRBV7-6 to TRBJ2-5, with 9 bases aligning to TRBD1. The CDR3 loop spans 18 amino acids. Per germline, CDR1 SGHVS and CDR2 FNYEAQ. After removal of 5 bases from V and 4 bases from J, the junction contained 17 bases not matched to a gene. The DNA of the CDR3 is TGTGCCAGCAGCCTAGTCCCGGGACAGGGAATTCTAGGAGAGACCCAGTACTTC. Translation: CASSLVPGQGILGETQYF.

V and J are TRBV19 and TRBJ2-1; maybe TRBD1 (6 bases). This CDR3 has 14 amino acids. The germline V and J ends were trimmed by 4 bases and 5 bases, with 12 bases remaining between them. Germline lookup yields CDR1 LNHDA and CDR2 SQIVND (reference sequence). CDR3 sequence reads: CASSKNRDNNEQFF. The CDR3 DNA reads TGTGCCAGTAGTAAAAACCGGGACAACAATGAGCAGTTCTTC.

The rearrangement links TRBV10-1 to TRBJ2-1; a possible D gene is TRBD2 (5 bases). CDR1 and CDR2 (germline): WNHNN, SYGVQD (reference sequence). The CDR3 runs 14 residues. V shed 3 bases and J shed 4 bases, with 10 bases lying between them. The CDR3 loop is CASSDSIAYNEQFF. The CDR3 region has the DNA TGCGCCAGCAGTGATAGCATAGCGTACAATGAGCAGTTCTTC.

The CDR3 here is CASSAGTASGANVLTF. The CDR3 nucleotides read TGTGCCAGCAGTGCCGGGACAGCCTCTGGGGCCAACGTCCTGACTTTC. This chain joins TRBV27 and TRBJ2-6, with TRBD1 matching 7 bases. Germline lookup yields CDR1 MNHEY and CDR2 SMNVEV (reference sequence). This CDR3 is 16 amino acids long. Trimming took 5 bases from V and 0 from J; bases not matched to a gene: 4. The whole variable domain, remainder taken from reference TRBV27 and TRBJ2-6, is EAQVTQNPRYLITVTGKKLTVTCSQNMNHEYMSWYRQDPGLGLRQIYYSMNVEVTDKGDVPEGYKVSRKEKRNFPLILESPSPNQTSLYFCASSAGTASGANVLTFGAGSRLTVL.

The CDR3: CASSQSGLAVGKLFF. The CDR3 coding sequence is TGTGCCAGCAGCCAATCGGGGCTAGCGGTGGGGAAGCTGTTTTTT. The rearrangement joins TRBV11-3 to TRBJ2-2, with 7 positions matching TRBD2. This CDR3 has 15 amino acids. After removal of 5 bases from V and 12 bases from J, the junction contained 15 bases not matched to a gene. Germline assignment: CDR1 SGHNT and CDR2 YENEEA.

This chain's CDR3 is CASSRTSGRAGEQFF. The CDR3 bases are TGTGCCAGCAGTCGAACTAGCGGGAGGGCAGGTGAGCAGTTCTTC. The chain uses TRBV2 and TRBJ2-1, with 13 bases matching TRBD2. V shed 5 bases, J shed 9 bases, and the junction held 7 bases outside the gene matches. CDR1 and CDR2 from the germline V gene are SNHLY and FYNNEI. The CDR3 spans 15 residues.

This chain uses TRBV5-6 with TRBJ2-1; TRBD1 matches at 9 bases. CDR3 length: 16 amino acids. Germline CDR1 is SGHDT and CDR2 is YYEEEE. After removal of 1 base from V and 3 bases from J, the junction contained 5 bases not matched to a gene. CDR3 protein: CASSLSAGQGYNEQFF. CDR3 coding DNA: TGTGCCAGCAGCTTGTCAGCGGGACAGGGCTACAATGAGCAGTTCTTC.

This clone was detected once. The genes are TRBV11-2 and TRBJ2-7, with 7 bases identical to TRBD2. The V gene's germline CDR1 is SGHAT and CDR2 FQNNGV. The CDR3 spans 16 residues. V dropped 1 base and J dropped 4; count of bases not matched to a gene: 10. CDR3 DNA sequence: TGTGCCAGCAGCTTAGTCCAGCGGGGCTTAGGGTACGAGCAGTACTTC. It is translated as CASSLVQRGLGYEQYF.

CDR3 nucleotide sequence: TGTGCCAGCAGCTTAGAGTCTTCCTATAATTCACCCCTCCACTTT. Protein: CASSLESSYNSPLHF. The rearrangement links TRBV11-2 to TRBJ1-6, with D unresolved. Between the trimmed V and J ends, which lost 0 bases and 1 base, there was a span of 4 bases. There are 15 residues in the CDR3. Germline V gene sequence: CDR1 SGHAT, CDR2 FQNNGV.

The chain combines TRBV2 with TRBJ2-7; 12 bases are a match to TRBD2. Germline-derived CDR1 and CDR2 are SNHLY and FYNNEI. The J segment lost 4 bases and the V segment lost 6 bases, leaving 4 bases of the junction unmatched. The CDR3 sequence is 14 residues long. The CDR3 region is CASSRLAGDYEQYF. The DNA of the CDR3 is TGTGCCAGCAGCAGACTAGCGGGGGATTACGAGCAGTACTTC.

The chain employs TRBV5-4 and TRBJ1-2, with 10 bases matching TRBD1. This CDR3 is built from 14 residues. Per the germline V gene, CDR1 is SGHNT and CDR2 is YYREEE (reference sequence). V lost 5 bases to trimming and J lost 4 bases; unmatched junction nucleotides: 5. The CDR3: CASRRTGGGYGYTF. CDR3 nucleotides: TGTGCCAGCAGAAGGACAGGGGGAGGCTATGGCTACACCTTC.

V usage is TRBV5-4 and J usage is TRBJ2-7; perhaps TRBD1 as D (6 bases). This CDR3 region has 13 residues. V shed 4 bases and J shed 6 bases, with 14 bases lying between them. Germline V gene sequence: CDR1 SGHNT, CDR2 YYREEE (reference sequence). This chain's CDR3 is CASSKDSVGEQYF. Written as DNA, the CDR3 is TGTGCCAGCAGCAAGGACAGTGTGGGCGAGCAGTACTTC.

The genes are TRBV13 and TRBJ1-1; D is unresolved. This CDR3 contains 14 residues. Per the germline V gene, CDR1 is PRHDT and CDR2 is FYEKMQ (reference sequence). V lost 5 bases, J lost 3 bases, and 13 bases lay in between. The DNA for the CDR3 is TGTGCCAGCAGCCAATCCTCAGGATACACTGAAGCTTTCTTT. As protein: CASSQSSGYTEAFF.

The chain carries TRBV5-5 and TRBJ2-2; D not resolved. The germline CDR1 and CDR2 sequences are SGHKS and YYEKEE (reference sequence). With 4 bases removed from V and 4 bases from J, the gap between germline ends came to 17 bases. This CDR3 contains 16 residues. The CDR3 sequence: CASSVSPGVGTGELFF. CDR3 DNA sequence: TGTGCCAGCAGCGTCTCTCCCGGTGTCGGCACCGGGGAGCTGTTTTTT.

The V gene is TRBV6-6, the J gene TRBJ2-6; no clear D gene. The CDR3 contains 13 residues. Germline values: CDR1 MNHNY, CDR2 SVGAGI (reference sequence). The V end was cut by 7 bases, the J end by 1 base, with 5 bases between. The DNA of the CDR3 is TGTGCCAGCAATCCGTCTGGGGCCAACGTCCTGACTTTC. Translation: CASNPSGANVLTF.

V and J are TRBV5-1 and TRBJ2-1; 8 nucleotides align to TRBD2. Trimming cost V 3 bases and J 3 bases; bases outside gene matches: 11. The CDR3 contains 17 residues. The V gene's germline CDR1 is SGHRS and CDR2 YFSETQ. The CDR3 sequence: CASSSGRGSGVYNEQFF. The CDR3 region has the DNA TGCGCCAGCAGCTCTGGTCGAGGTAGCGGGGTCTACAATGAGCAGTTCTTC.

This chain links TRBV10-3 with TRBJ2-1, with 8 bases that match TRBD1. CDR1 and CDR2 from the germline V gene are ENHRY and SYGVKD. Trimming cost V 7 bases and J 7 bases; bases outside gene matches: 9. The CDR3 contains 14 residues. For the CDR3, the DNA is TGTGCCATCAAGGAACAGGGGGGCCTTAATGAGCAGTTCTTC. It encodes CAIKEQGGLNEQFF.

The chain joins TRBV7-9 to TRBJ1-4; 11 nucleotides agree with TRBD1. From germline, CDR1 is SEHNR and CDR2 FQNEAQ (reference sequence). J was trimmed by 7 bases and V by 5 bases; bases with no gene match: 6. The CDR3 length is 15 residues. The CDR3 DNA is TGTGCCAGCAGCCTAGGACAGGGGGCGAGTGAAAAACTGTTTTTT. This gives the protein CASSLGQGASEKLFF. The full variable domain, its missing parts supplied by reference TRBV7-9 and TRBJ1-4, is DTGVSQNPRHKITKRGQNVTFRCDPISEHNRLYWYRQTLGQGPEFLTYFQNEAQLEKSRLLSDRFSAERPKGSFSTLEIQRTEQGDSAMYLCASSLGQGASEKLFFGSGTQLSVL.

The chain has TRBV6-5 and TRBJ1-6; D gene unclear. V was shortened by 1 base and J by 6 bases, with 7 bases between the two germline ends. This CDR3 is 14 amino acids long. From germline, CDR1 is MNHEY and CDR2 SVGAGI. The CDR3 sequence is CASSYFSVNSPLHF. Written as DNA, the CDR3 is TGTGCCAGCAGTTACTTCAGCGTTAATTCACCCCTCCACTTT.

The J gene is TRBJ1-2, the V gene TRBV5-1; a weak D match, TRBD1 (6 bases). CDR1 is SGHRS, CDR2 YFSETQ, per germline. The CDR3 extends over 16 amino acids. With 4 bases removed from V and 10 bases from J, the gap between germline ends came to 26 bases. CDR3 protein: CASSPASGGEGRDYTF. CDR3 DNA sequence: TGCGCCAGCAGCCCCGCCTCGGGGGGCGAGGGGAGAGACTACACCTTC.

J is TRBJ2-3 and V is TRBV5-6; 11 bases are shared with TRBD2. The CDR3 is 17 amino acids. The J segment lost 0 bases and the V segment lost 2 bases, leaving 5 bases of the junction unmatched. Germline CDR1 and CDR2: SGHDT and YYEEEE. The DNA of the CDR3 is TGTGCCAGCAGCTTTAGCGGGAGGGTCCTTAGCACAGATACGCAGTATTTT. It translates to CASSFSGRVLSTDTQYF. The full variable domain, completed using reference TRBV5-6 and TRBJ2-3, is DAGVTQSPTHLIKTRGQQVTLRCSPKSGHDTVSWYQQALGQGPQFIFQYYEEEERQRGNFPDRFSGHQFPNYSSELNVNALLLGDSALYLCASSFSGRVLSTDTQYFGPGTRLTVL.

The chain employs TRBV28 and TRBJ2-1; TRBD2 matches 7 bases. Losses at the gene ends were 6 bases for V and 3 bases for J; bases not matched to a gene: 11. CDR3 length: 16 amino acids. Germline V gene data show CDR1 as MDHEN and CDR2 as SYDVKM. DNA of the CDR3: TGTGCCAGCAGCCTGACCTTAGCGGGTATCTACAATGAGCAGTTCTTC. Encoded protein: CASSLTLAGIYNEQFF. The entire variable domain, with the rest obtained from reference TRBV28 and TRBJ2-1, is as follows: DVKVTQSSRYLVKRTGEKVFLECVQDMDHENMFWYRQDPGLGLRLIYFSYDVKMKEKGDIPEGYSVSREKKERFSLILESASTNQTSMYLCASSLTLAGIYNEQFFGPGTRLTVL.

V usage is TRBV30 and J usage is TRBJ1-1; 7 nucleotides match TRBD1. CDR3 length: 11 residues. With V trimmed by 3 bases and J by 6 bases, 1 base remained unmatched. Germline lookup yields CDR1 GTSNPN and CDR2 SVGIG (reference sequence). The CDR3 bases are TGTGCCTGGAGGACAGGGCCTGAAGCTTTCTTT. Its translation: CAWRTGPEAFF. The variable domain in full, with the rest retrieved from reference TRBV30 and TRBJ1-1, is SQTIHQWPATLVQPVGSPLSLECTVEGTSNPNLYWYRQAAGRGLQLLFYSVGIGQISSEVPQNLSASRPQDRQFILSSKKLLLSDSGFYLCAWRTGPEAFFGQGTRLTVV.

This clone was recorded only once. The V gene is TRBV5-6, the J gene TRBJ2-7; 9 bases map to TRBD2. The V and J ends lost 3 bases and 3 bases, in that order; junction bases with no gene match: 7. The germline V gene encodes CDR1 SGHDT and CDR2 YYEEEE. This CDR3 is 15 amino acids long. This CDR3 is CASSSLAGLIYEQYF. DNA for the CDR3: TGTGCCAGCAGCTCACTAGCGGGCCTCATCTACGAGCAGTACTTC. Variable domain in full (rest from reference TRBV5-6 and TRBJ2-7): DAGVTQSPTHLIKTRGQQVTLRCSPKSGHDTVSWYQQALGQGPQFIFQYYEEEERQRGNFPDRFSGHQFPNYSSELNVNALLLGDSALYLCASSSLAGLIYEQYFGPGTRLTVT.

The chain employs TRBV27 and TRBJ1-2; no firm D call. Germline assignment: CDR1 MNHEY and CDR2 SMNVEV (reference sequence). The CDR3 is 13 residues long. Trimming cost V 5 bases and J 4 bases, with 11 bases left between them. This CDR3 is CASSPRDSYGYTF. For the CDR3, the DNA is TGTGCCAGCAGTCCTCGGGATTCCTATGGCTACACCTTC.